This TCR beta chain stems from a study of metastatic and nonmetastatic thyroid tumors. Looking at the study overall: Blood and tumor or nodule tissue repertoires from malignant and benign thyroid patients were compared. Whole-study results and caveats: Significantly higher TCR beta diversity was reportedly seen in malignant thyroid tumors than benign nodules, in blood and tumor.

In the original analysis: The distant-metastasis classifier for papillary thyroid cancer was built from CDR3 differences across clinicopathological groups. TCRdb called clones again from the PCR reads with MiXCR. TCRdb, not the authors, supplied the V and J calls. The data hold approximately 15,000 clones, with about 22% observed a single time. The entire patient cohort was treatment-naive prior to thyroid surgery. This clone has a count of ten or more. Its antigen is currently unknown. This TCR came from a female donor with papillary thyroid cancer or a benign thyroid nodule (not recorded which). Some clones in this sample may be carry-over from other donors' samples. The specimen sequenced was adjacent normal tissue.

CDR3 bases: TGTGCCAGCAGCGACAGGGGCGGCGGGTATCAGCCCCAGCATTTT. It encodes CASSDRGGGYQPQHF. The rearrangement joins TRBV28 to TRBJ1-5; TRBD1 matches 8 bases. The CDR3 totals 15 residues. Per the germline V gene, CDR1 is MDHEN and CDR2 is SYDVKM. Unmatched junction bases numbered 9, after V lost 6 bases and J lost 5 bases.